The 9 T cell receptor beta chains in this list originate from one sample, sequenced in a study of cytotoxic CD8 clonotypes in ibrutinib-treated CLL. Assay: immunoSEQ multiplex PCR; the TCRdb copy retains only in-frame clones and omits some. The sample gives about 200,000 clones, over 60% of which show up once; 10% to 15% is in the top ten. The specimen comprised PBMCs, sampled after 24 months of ibrutinib treatment. The receptors stem from a human donor with chronic lymphocytic leukemia.

The chain links TRBV11-2 to TRBJ2-2; D is undetermined. Trimming took off 1 base at V and 9 bases at J, with 3 bases between the two ends. CDR1 SGHAT and CDR2 FQNNGV come from the germline V gene. This CDR3 has 11 residues. CDR3 sequence: CASSLVWELFF. CDR3 DNA: TGTGCCAGCAGCTTAGTGTGGGAGCTGTTTTTT.

This chain uses TRBV4-3 with TRBJ2-2, with a tentative D call TRBD1 (5 bases). Germline loops: CDR1 LGHNA, CDR2 YSLEER. This CDR3 has 16 residues. Between the trimmed V and J ends, which lost 5 bases and 2 bases, there was a span of 15 bases. The CDR3: CASSLQPQGNTGELFF. The CDR3 DNA follows: TGCGCCAGCAGCTTACAACCCCAGGGAAACACCGGGGAGCTGTTTTTT.

This chain links TRBV4-3 with TRBJ2-1, with D perhaps matching TRBD2 (5 bases). Trimming stripped 0 bases from V and 9 bases from J, with 9 bases between. This CDR3 comprises 13 residues. Germline V gives CDR1 LGHNA, CDR2 YSLEER. Here the CDR3 reads CASSQDPGTEQFF. The DNA of the CDR3 is TGCGCCAGCAGCCAAGACCCGGGAACTGAGCAGTTCTTC.

The chain combines TRBV30 with TRBJ2-6, with 9 bases that match TRBD2. The V gene's germline CDR1 is GTSNPN and CDR2 SVGIG (reference sequence). This CDR3 has 17 residues. Trimming removed 0 bases from V and 1 base from J; junction bases left unmatched: 4. CDR3 in DNA: TGTGCCTGGAGTGTAGGAGCGGGAGGTTCTGGGGCCAACGTCCTGACTTTC. This codes for CAWSVGAGGSGANVLTF.

This clone turned up a few times. The gene calls are TRBV28 and TRBJ2-3; D not resolved. The CDR3 has 12 residues. V was cut by 6 bases and J by 6 bases, with 10 bases left in between. Germline CDR1 reads MDHEN; CDR2 reads SYDVKM. The CDR3, as DNA: TGTGCCAGCAGGATCAGCCGGGATACGCAGTATTTT. It yields the protein CASRISRDTQYF. The variable domain in full, completed from reference TRBV28 and TRBJ2-3, reads DVKVTQSSRYLVKRTGEKVFLECVQDMDHENMFWYRQDPGLGLRLIYFSYDVKMKEKGDIPEGYSVSREKKERFSLILESASTNQTSMYLCASRISRDTQYFGPGTRLTVL.

The chain combines TRBV6-1 with TRBJ1-5; 9 positions agree with TRBD1. The ends lost 7 bases at V and 7 bases at J; junction bases unmatched: 11. Germline V gives CDR1 MNHNS, CDR2 SASEGT. The CDR3 has 15 amino acids. In DNA, the CDR3 is TGTGCCAGCACCACCCAGACAGGGGGGGGACAGCCCCAGCATTTT. It codes for CASTTQTGGGQPQHF.

V is TRBV4-2 and J is TRBJ2-5; TRBD2 agrees at 9 bases. The CDR3 extends over 15 amino acids. Germline V CDR1 and CDR2: LGHNA, YNFKEQ. V lost 6 bases, J lost 2 bases, and 7 bases stayed unmatched. The CDR3 spells CASRPTTSGQETQYF. The CDR3 DNA follows: TGTGCCAGCAGACCTACGACTAGCGGACAAGAGACCCAGTACTTC.

This clone was found once. V gene TRBV29-1 combines with J gene TRBJ2-5, with a weak D call TRBD1 (5 bases). Germline CDR1 and CDR2: SQVTM and ANQGSEA. The germline V and J ends were trimmed by 7 bases and 1 base, with 10 bases remaining between them. The CDR3 has 12 amino acids. The CDR3 loop is CSGYRFQETQYF. In nucleotides, the CDR3 is TGCAGCGGATACAGGTTCCAAGAGACCCAGTACTTC.

The chain links TRBV7-2 to TRBJ2-1, with a weak D call TRBD2 (6 bases). CDR3 length: 16 residues. Germline V gives CDR1 SGHTA, CDR2 FQGNSA. V lost 3 bases to trimming and J lost 2 bases, with 14 bases between them. The CDR3 loop reads CASSFASGLTYNEQFF. CDR3 in DNA: TGTGCCAGCAGCTTTGCAAGCGGGTTAACCTACAATGAGCAGTTCTTC.